This passage covers 28 T cell receptor beta chains from one sample sequenced in a study of human T cells and chemical hapten exposure. Sequencing started from total RNA isolated from unfractionated whole blood. TCRdb independently ran MiXCR on the 5' RACE reads; one entry per CDR3 protein. Of 110,000 or so distinct CDR3 sequences in the sample, approximately 19% were seen once. These receptors originate from a human donor in good health.

This clonotype was recorded a few times. The chain has TRBV12-3 or TRBV12-4 and TRBJ2-5; D is unclear. The CDR3 is made up of 11 amino acids. The germline V and J ends were trimmed by 6 bases and 4 bases, with 6 bases remaining between them. The CDR3 nucleotides are TGTGCCAGCAGCGCCCGAGAGACCCAGTACTTC. It encodes CASSARETQYF.

This clonotype came up a few times. J is TRBJ2-6 and V is TRBV27; D not resolved. The germline V gene encodes CDR1 MNHEY and CDR2 SMNVEV (reference sequence). The V gene lost 4 bases and the J gene lost 4 bases, with 14 bases spanning the gap. The CDR3 loop spans 16 amino acids. This CDR3 reads CASSSPLRSGANVLTF. CDR3 sequence (DNA): TGTGCCAGCAGTTCGCCCCTGCGGTCGGGGGCCAACGTCCTGACTTTC.

This clonotype was counted between two and nine times. This rearrangement joins TRBV5-1 to TRBJ2-3; 7 nucleotides align to TRBD2. The length of the CDR3 is 15 residues. V lost 0 bases, J lost 0 bases, and 1 base stayed unmatched. Germline CDR1 reads SGHRS; CDR2 reads YFSETQ. The CDR3 region has the DNA TGCGCCAGCAGCTTGGCTAGCGGTAGCACAGATACGCAGTATTTT. Translated: CASSLASGSTDTQYF.

On this clonotype itself: Possible read error: a much larger clone is one base away. The chain has TRBV20-1 and TRBJ2-3, with TRBD2 matching over 15 bases. The CDR3 runs to 16 residues. Germline V gene data show CDR1 as DFQATT and CDR2 as SNEGSKA (reference sequence). The V and J ends lost 3 bases and 2 bases, in that order; junction bases with no gene match: 3. CDR3 coding DNA: TGCAGTGCTAGCGGACTAGCGGGAGGGCCCACAGATACGCAGTATTTT. It translates to CSASGLAGGPTDTQYF.

The CDR3 loop reads CASRLDGGSGNTIYF. Here the CDR3 DNA reads TGTGCCAGCAGACTTGACGGGGGCTCTGGAAACACCATATATTTT. The V call is TRBV28, the J call TRBJ1-3; maybe TRBD1 (5 bases). The CDR3 covers 15 residues. The germline CDR1 and CDR2 sequences are MDHEN and SYDVKM. V was pared by 6 bases and J by 0 bases, with 12 bases between.

This clonotype appeared a few times. The rearrangement joins TRBV28 to TRBJ1-5, with 9 bases aligning to TRBD1. This CDR3 has 14 amino acids. Germline CDR1 reads MDHEN; CDR2 reads SYDVKM. The ends lost 8 bases at V and 0 bases at J; junction bases unmatched: 2. The CDR3 here is CASEDRGSNQPQHF. The DNA of the CDR3 is TGTGCCAGCGAGGACAGGGGTAGCAATCAGCCCCAGCATTTT.

This clonotype has more than one count but fewer than ten. This chain uses TRBV7-9 with TRBJ1-3; a possible D gene is TRBD1 (5 bases). Trimming stripped 8 bases from V and 5 bases from J, with 13 bases between. CDR3 length: 13 residues. From germline, CDR1 is SEHNR and CDR2 FQNEAQ (reference sequence). DNA of the CDR3: TGTGCCAGCGATCAGGGCTACAGAAACACCATATATTTT. The encoded protein is CASDQGYRNTIYF.

This clonotype was seen only a few times. This chain uses TRBV12-3 or TRBV12-4 with TRBJ1-2; D call uncertain. Trimming removed 6 bases from V and 4 bases from J, with 12 bases in between. The CDR3 extends over 13 amino acids. CDR3 DNA sequence: TGTGCCAGCAGCCCCGCCCGATCCTATGGCTACACCTTC. It encodes CASSPARSYGYTF.

This clonotype occurred a few times. V usage is TRBV11-2 and J usage is TRBJ2-3; maybe TRBD2 (6 bases). Germline CDR1 is SGHAT and CDR2 is FQNNGV. This CDR3 is 15 amino acids long. The V end lost 3 bases, the J end lost 0 bases, and 10 bases lay between the germline ends. DNA for the CDR3: TGTGCCAGCAGCTTTATTCGGGGGAGCACAGATACGCAGTATTTT. Protein sequence: CASSFIRGSTDTQYF.

This chain connects TRBV20-1 to TRBJ2-2; 11 bases map to TRBD2. V gave up 5 bases and J gave up 7 bases; unmatched junction bases: 15. This CDR3 spans 17 amino acids. Germline V lookup: CDR1 DFQATT, CDR2 SNEGSKA (reference sequence). The chain's CDR3 is CSAVPGTSGFGVGELFF. In DNA, the CDR3 is TGCAGTGCTGTTCCCGGGACTAGCGGATTTGGGGTCGGGGAGCTGTTTTTT.

This chain connects TRBV27 to TRBJ2-7; TRBD1 matches 7 bases. The CDR3 contains 15 residues. Trimming cost V 6 bases and J 2 bases; bases outside gene matches: 10. CDR1 and CDR2 (germline): MNHEY, SMNVEV (reference sequence). CDR3 sequence: CASRTPGQLTYEQYF. CDR3 coding DNA: TGTGCCAGCAGGACACCGGGACAGCTTACCTACGAGCAGTACTTC.

V gene TRBV4-1 combines with J gene TRBJ2-5; tentative D call: TRBD2 (6 bases). The CDR3 is 16 amino acids. CDR1 is MGHRA and CDR2 is YSYEKL in the germline V gene. Trimming stripped 2 bases from V and 6 bases from J, with 19 bases between. The CDR3 region is CASSQTGLLGVKTQYF. CDR3 sequence (DNA): TGCGCCAGCAGCCAAACGGGACTGCTGGGAGTGAAGACCCAGTACTTC.

The V call is TRBV20-1, the J call TRBJ2-1; 7 positions agree with TRBD2. Germline lookup yields CDR1 DFQATT and CDR2 SNEGSKA (reference sequence). The CDR3 contains 15 residues. The V segment lost 0 bases and the J segment 7 bases; nucleotides outside the gene matches: 9. CDR3 sequence reads: CSARDPGGSLNEQFF. The CDR3 DNA reads as TGCAGTGCTAGAGATCCTGGCGGGAGTTTGAATGAGCAGTTCTTC.

This clonotype was seen a handful of times. The chain has TRBV27 and TRBJ2-7, with TRBD2 identical over 7 bases. CDR3 length equals 13 residues. CDR1 MNHEY and CDR2 SMNVEV come from the germline V gene (reference sequence). With 2 bases clipped from V and 3 bases from J, the junction kept 1 base outside the gene matches. The CDR3 bases are TGTGCCAGCAGTTTAGGGAGGGGCTACGAGCAGTACTTC. Protein product: CASSLGRGYEQYF.

CDR3 coding DNA: TGTGCCAGCAGCTTGGGACTAGGTTCCTACGAGCAGTACTTC. This translates into CASSLGLGSYEQYF. The rearrangement uses TRBV5-6 and TRBJ2-7, with TRBD2 as a possible D gene (6 bases). This CDR3 contains 14 residues. In germline, CDR1 is SGHDT, CDR2 YYEEEE. V was clipped by 0 bases and J by 1 base, with 8 bases between them.

This sequence joins TRBV14 and TRBJ1-1, with TRBD1 matching 11 bases. This CDR3 has 15 amino acids. From germline, CDR1 is SGHDN and CDR2 FVKESK. After removal of 1 base from V and 7 bases from J, the junction contained 5 bases not matched to a gene. In DNA, the CDR3 is TGTGCCAGCAGCCAAGGGGGGACAGGGGGATTTGAAGCTTTCTTT. Translated, it gives CASSQGGTGGFEAFF.

This clonotype was detected only a few times. V is TRBV28 and J is TRBJ2-7; 10 bases are shared with TRBD2. The ends lost 3 bases at V and 7 bases at J; junction bases unmatched: 15. Germline assignment: CDR1 MDHEN and CDR2 SYDVKM. CDR3 length: 17 amino acids. The DNA for the CDR3 is TGTGCCAGCAGTTTTTTGAGGCTAGCGGGAGTGTCGGAAGAGCAGTACTTC. Its protein is CASSFLRLAGVSEEQYF.

The J gene is TRBJ2-3, the V gene TRBV6-5, with 7 bases fitting TRBD2. The germline V gene has CDR1 MNHEY and CDR2 SVGAGI. The J segment lost 0 bases and the V segment lost 6 bases, leaving 6 bases of the junction unmatched. This CDR3 has 15 amino acids. The CDR3 is CASRGRVTSTDTQYF. CDR3 sequence (DNA): TGTGCCAGCAGGGGGAGGGTGACAAGCACAGATACGCAGTATTTT.

This clonotype was counted a few times. This chain connects TRBV11-2 to TRBJ2-1, with 7 bases identical to TRBD2. Trimming at V came to 4 bases and at J to 4 bases, leaving 10 bases not matched to a gene. Germline lookup yields CDR1 SGHAT and CDR2 FQNNGV. CDR3 length: 16 amino acids. The CDR3 loop reads CASSSTLAERYNEQFF. For the CDR3, the DNA is TGTGCCAGCAGCTCGACTCTAGCGGAGAGGTACAATGAGCAGTTCTTC.

The genes are TRBV28 and TRBJ2-2; 7 nucleotides align to TRBD2. There are 15 residues in the CDR3. The germline CDR1 and CDR2 sequences are MDHEN and SYDVKM. The ends lost 8 bases at V and 8 bases at J; junction bases unmatched: 14. The CDR3: CASAAPSGGNGELFF. The CDR3 DNA follows: TGTGCCAGCGCTGCCCCCTCGGGAGGTAATGGGGAGCTGTTTTTT.

The chain joins TRBV20-1 to TRBJ2-5, with 7 nucleotides matching TRBD2. The germline V gene encodes CDR1 DFQATT and CDR2 SNEGSKA (reference sequence). The trim removed 2 bases at V and 2 bases at J, leaving 2 bases unmatched. CDR3 length: 13 residues. The chain's CDR3 is CSARKGGQETQYF. CDR3 nucleotides: TGCAGTGCTAGAAAGGGAGGGCAAGAGACCCAGTACTTC.

This rearrangement joins TRBV6-5 to TRBJ2-3; tentatively, D is TRBD1 or TRBD2 (5 bases each). The germline CDR1 and CDR2 sequences are MNHEY and SVGAGI. Deletions cut 8 bases from V and 3 bases from J, with 18 bases between. The CDR3 is 15 residues long. The CDR3 DNA reads TGTGCCAGCCGTACTACCGGGGCAGGGACAGATACGCAGTATTTT. It is translated as CASRTTGAGTDTQYF.

The chain combines TRBV6-5 with TRBJ1-6; 7 positions match TRBD1. Germline V gene sequence: CDR1 MNHEY, CDR2 SVGAGI. The CDR3 contains 14 residues. The trim removed 3 bases at V and 10 bases at J, leaving 6 bases unmatched. CDR3 region: CASSYRGPGSPLHF. The CDR3 DNA follows: TGTGCCAGCAGTTATAGGGGGCCGGGGTCACCCCTCCACTTT.

This clonotype was seen only a few times. This rearrangement joins TRBV6-5 to TRBJ1-6, with a tentative D call TRBD1 (5 bases). Trimming pared 0 bases from V and 13 bases from J, leaving 16 bases between. The CDR3 has 15 residues. From germline, CDR1 is MNHEY and CDR2 SVGAGI. CDR3 in amino acids: CASSYSEGTGGPLHF. As DNA, the CDR3 is TGTGCCAGCAGTTACTCGGAAGGGACTGGGGGGCCCCTCCACTTT.

This clonotype was counted between two and nine times. The V gene is TRBV7-9, the J gene TRBJ2-1, with D possibly TRBD2 on 5 matching bases. The V end was cut by 2 bases, the J end by 9 bases, with 17 bases between. Germline lookup yields CDR1 SEHNR and CDR2 FQNEAQ (reference sequence). The CDR3 sequence is 15 residues long. The CDR3 region is CASSLIPGSSGEQFF. The CDR3, as DNA: TGTGCCAGCAGCTTAATCCCGGGGAGTTCGGGTGAGCAGTTCTTC.

The chain has TRBV5-1 and TRBJ1-2, with 8 bases that match TRBD1. The CDR3 sequence is 15 residues long. Per the germline V gene, CDR1 is SGHRS and CDR2 is YFSETQ. CDR3 loop: CARTGGQGRNYGYTF. DNA of the CDR3: TGCGCTCGGACCGGAGGACAGGGTCGGAACTATGGCTACACCTTC.

This chain connects TRBV5-5 to TRBJ1-4; TRBD1 agrees at 10 bases. CDR1 is SGHKS, CDR2 YYEKEE, per germline (reference sequence). This CDR3 contains 16 residues. With 0 bases clipped from V and 8 bases from J, the junction kept 7 bases outside the gene matches. The CDR3 DNA reads TGTGCCAGCAGCTTGGGACTCGGGACAGGGGACGAAAAACTGTTTTTT. Translating gives CASSLGLGTGDEKLFF. The complete variable domain, with remaining parts taken from reference TRBV5-5 and TRBJ1-4, reads DAGVTQSPTHLIKTRGQQVTLRCSPISGHKSVSWYQQVLGQGPQFIFQYYEKEERGRGNFPDRFSARQFPNYSSELNVNALLLGDSALYLCASSLGLGTGDEKLFFGSGTQLSVL.

The sample holds a few counts of this clonotype. The chain carries TRBV20-1 and TRBJ1-1; D uncertain. Germline V gives CDR1 DFQATT, CDR2 SNEGSKA (reference sequence). Trimming cost V 5 bases and J 1 base, with 2 bases left between them. The CDR3 totals 10 residues. The CDR3 DNA reads as TGCAGTGCTTGGAACACTGAAGCTTTCTTT. Its translation: CSAWNTEAFF.